This T cell receptor beta chain was sequenced for a study of cytomegalovirus exposure and HLA in healthy donors. The germline V and J ends were trimmed by 4 bases and 6 bases, with 19 bases remaining between them. This CDR3 is 15 amino acids long. CDR1 SGHRS and CDR2 YFSETQ come from the germline V gene. Each donor's status was that of a healthy bone marrow donor. As to this clone: Antigen specificity is unknown.

Study-wide points: The authors considered a cluster of highly shared sequence variants likely to be a sequencing artifact. In vitro, three CMV-associated chains proved specific for CMV antigens. Among immune exposure information, only CMV serostatus was available.

The PCR used 60 Vbeta and 13 Jbeta primers. The protocol was immunoSEQ multiplex PCR, while the TCRdb copy is restricted to in-frame clones and leaves out a portion. The sample contains 150,000 to 200,000 clones, approximately 67% of which appear only once. The chain employs TRBV5-1 and TRBJ1-1, with D possibly matching TRBD1 (5 bases). The source of this sequence is a woman in her late teens or twenties in good health and CMV-seropositive. Sequenced: PBMCs. The CDR3 is CASSPADLGTSEAFF. The CDR3 nucleotides read TGCGCCAGCAGCCCAGCCGACTTGGGGACTTCTGAAGCTTTCTTT.